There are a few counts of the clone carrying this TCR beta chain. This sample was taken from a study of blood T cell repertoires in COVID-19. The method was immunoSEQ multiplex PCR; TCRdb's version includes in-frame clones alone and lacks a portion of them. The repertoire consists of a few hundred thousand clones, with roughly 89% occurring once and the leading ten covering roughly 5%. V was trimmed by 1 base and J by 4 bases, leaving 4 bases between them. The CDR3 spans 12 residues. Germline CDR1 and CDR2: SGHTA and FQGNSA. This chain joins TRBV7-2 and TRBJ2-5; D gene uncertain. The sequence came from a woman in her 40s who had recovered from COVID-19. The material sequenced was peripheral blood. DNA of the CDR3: TGTGCCAGCAGCTTAGACACAGAGACCCAGTACTTC. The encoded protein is CASSLDTETQYF.